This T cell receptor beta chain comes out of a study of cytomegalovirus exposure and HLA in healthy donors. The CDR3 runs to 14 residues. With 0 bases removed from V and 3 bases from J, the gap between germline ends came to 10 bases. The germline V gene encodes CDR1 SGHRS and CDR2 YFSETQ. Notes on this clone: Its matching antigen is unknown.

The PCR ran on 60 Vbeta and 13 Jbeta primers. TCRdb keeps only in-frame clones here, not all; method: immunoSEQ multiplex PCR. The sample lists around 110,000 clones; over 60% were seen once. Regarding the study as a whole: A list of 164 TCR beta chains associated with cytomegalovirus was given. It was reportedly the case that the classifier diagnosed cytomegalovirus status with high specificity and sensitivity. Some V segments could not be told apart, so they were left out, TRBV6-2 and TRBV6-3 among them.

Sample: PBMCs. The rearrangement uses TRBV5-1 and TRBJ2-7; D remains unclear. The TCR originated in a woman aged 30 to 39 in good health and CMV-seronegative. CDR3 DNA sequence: TGCGCCAGCAGCTTGGGCACGTCTAACTACGAGCAGTACTTC. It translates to CASSLGTSNYEQYF.